Each of the 15 T cell receptor beta chains below was sequenced from the same sample in a study of human T cells and chemical hapten exposure. TCRdb recomputed calls from the RACE reads with MiXCR, one row per CDR3 protein. The data hold 250,000 to 300,000 distinct CDR3 sequences, with almost 8% observed a single time. Time point noted: pre-sensitization, week 0. Described treatment: therapeutic diphenylcyclopropenone sensitization with weekly scalp DPC. Sequencing used whole blood, obtained in connection with sensitization to the hapten diphenylcyclopropenone (DPC). These receptors were taken from a man between 18 and 29 years old with alopecia areata. Some clones in this sample may be carry-over from other donors' samples.

The DNA of the CDR3 is TGTGCCAGCAGCCCCCTGCATGTGACTGAAGCTTTCTTT. Its translation is CASSPLHVTEAFF. The rearrangement joins TRBV6-2 or TRBV6-3 to TRBJ1-1; D not certain. The CDR3 is made up of 13 amino acids. Germline V lookup: CDR1 MNHEY, CDR2 SVGEGT. Deletions cut 6 bases from V and 5 bases from J, with 13 bases between.

This clonotype was detected a few times. V usage is TRBV20-1 and J usage is TRBJ1-5, with 7 bases matching TRBD1. V shed 3 bases and J 5 bases; nucleotides not matched to a gene: 4. CDR3 length equals 13 residues. The germline V gene encodes CDR1 DFQATT and CDR2 SNEGSKA (reference sequence). The CDR3 region is CSASRGSDQPQHF. The CDR3 region has the DNA TGCAGTGCTAGCAGGGGGTCGGATCAGCCCCAGCATTTT.

The chain is built from TRBV7-9 and TRBJ2-1; 11 bases are a match to TRBD2. CDR1 is SEHNR and CDR2 is FQNEAQ in the germline V gene (reference sequence). The V and J ends lost 6 bases and 1 base, in that order; junction bases with no gene match: 17. This CDR3 region has 20 residues. This CDR3 is CASRMGTSGLTRGSYNEQFF. CDR3 DNA: TGTGCCAGCAGAATGGGGACTAGCGGACTTACTCGAGGGTCCTACAATGAGCAGTTCTTC.

DNA for the CDR3: TGTGCCACCAGTGATCGGAGAGGTACGCAGTATTTT. Its translation is CATSDRRGTQYF. J is TRBJ2-3 and V is TRBV24-1; D unclear. Germline V CDR1 and CDR2: KGHDR, SFDVKD. The CDR3 length is 12 residues. Trimming cost V 3 bases and J 8 bases, with 8 bases left between them.

Only a few counts were recorded for this clonotype. The chain recombines TRBV6-9 with TRBJ2-1; D is uncertain. The CDR3 sequence is 14 residues long. The germline V gene has CDR1 MNHGY and CDR2 SVAAGI. V lost 1 base and J lost 7, with 11 bases in between. The CDR3 loop reads CASSYLWVGNEQFF. CDR3 bases: TGTGCCAGCAGTTATTTGTGGGTGGGGAATGAGCAGTTCTTC.

This clonotype turned up a few times. V gene TRBV7-2 combines with J gene TRBJ2-7; 7 nucleotides match TRBD1. CDR1 and CDR2 from the germline V gene are SGHTA and FQGNSA. The CDR3 extends over 16 amino acids. Losses at the gene ends were 7 bases for V and 3 bases for J; bases not matched to a gene: 15. The DNA for the CDR3 is TGTGCCAGCACCTCGCAATCCGGGACAGAGAACTACGAGCAGTACTTC. Translation gives CASTSQSGTENYEQYF.

This clonotype has only a few counts. The chain joins TRBV18 to TRBJ2-7; D possibly uses TRBD1 or TRBD2 (6 bases each). V was trimmed by 3 bases and J by 0 bases, leaving 15 bases between them. CDR1 is KGHSH, CDR2 LQKENI, per germline. The CDR3 covers 16 residues. The CDR3 region has the DNA TGTGCCAGCTCACCCGGGGGCAGGGGCGCCTCCTACGAGCAGTACTTC. Protein product: CASSPGGRGASYEQYF.

This clonotype came up many times. This chain uses TRBV6-5 with TRBJ2-7; D possibly corresponds to TRBD2 (6 bases). V was clipped by 5 bases and J by 2 bases, with 13 bases between them. This CDR3 has 14 residues. Germline CDR1 and CDR2: MNHEY and SVGAGI. The CDR3 sequence: CASSRTWGAYEQYV. CDR3 DNA sequence: TGTGCCAGCAGTCGAACGTGGGGGGCCTACGAGCAGTACGTC.

This clonotype was observed a handful of times. The rearrangement links TRBV10-2 to TRBJ2-1; no firm D call. CDR3 length: 13 residues. V shed 0 bases and J shed 4 bases, with 4 bases lying between them. Germline lookup yields CDR1 WSHSY and CDR2 SAAADI. CDR3 nucleotide sequence: TGCGCCAGCAGTGAGTCCCGGTACAATGAGCAGTTCTTC. It yields the protein CASSESRYNEQFF.

The rearrangement uses TRBV7-2 and TRBJ2-1; 7 bases align to TRBD1. V trimming: 5 bases; J trimming: 8 bases; junction bases outside the gene matches: 6. This CDR3 is built from 13 residues. Germline CDR1 reads SGHTA; CDR2 reads FQGNSA. CDR3 coding DNA: TGTGCCAGCAGCCCGGGAACAGGGGATGAGCAGTTCTTC. As protein: CASSPGTGDEQFF.

This clonotype was seen repeatedly, ten times or more. This sequence joins TRBV6-1 and TRBJ1-4; possibly TRBD1 for D (5 bases). The CDR3 runs 13 residues. Germline CDR1 and CDR2: MNHNS and SASEGT. V lost 6 bases to trimming and J lost 8 bases, with 13 bases between them. The CDR3: CASRQGLREKLFF. The CDR3, as DNA: TGTGCCAGCAGGCAGGGTCTTCGGGAAAAACTGTTTTTT.

This chain uses TRBV10-3 with TRBJ2-7; D is undetermined. The CDR3 extends over 13 amino acids. V was clipped by 2 bases and J by 2 bases, with 7 bases between them. Germline CDR1 ENHRY, CDR2 SYGVKD. The chain's CDR3 is CAISEGQPYEQYF. CDR3 in DNA: TGTGCCATCAGTGAGGGTCAGCCCTACGAGCAGTACTTC.

The gene calls are TRBV5-1 and TRBJ2-3; 7 bases map to TRBD2. Germline V gene lookup returns CDR1 SGHRS and CDR2 YFSETQ. The CDR3 covers 17 residues. The V and J ends lost 0 bases and 0 bases, in that order; junction bases with no gene match: 7. In DNA form, the CDR3 reads TGCGCCAGCAGCTTGGGGTTACTAGCGCGGAGCACAGATACGCAGTATTTT. Amino acid sequence: CASSLGLLARSTDTQYF.

The CDR3 sequence: CASSPEQGNYGYTF. The CDR3, as DNA: TGTGCCAGCAGTCCGGAACAGGGGAACTATGGCTACACCTTC. This rearrangement joins TRBV12-3 or TRBV12-4 to TRBJ1-2; TRBD1 matches 7 bases. CDR3 length equals 14 residues. V trimming: 5 bases; J trimming: 2 bases; junction bases outside the gene matches: 5.

This clonotype was seen ten or more times. The V gene is TRBV4-2, the J gene TRBJ2-3; D perhaps matches TRBD2 (5 bases). The germline V and J ends were trimmed by 4 bases and 2 bases, with 10 bases remaining between them. The CDR3 is 14 residues long. Germline CDR1 LGHNA, CDR2 YNFKEQ. The CDR3 DNA reads as TGTGCCAGCAGCCGGGAGCCTTCCACAGATACGCAGTATTTT. Amino acid sequence: CASSREPSTDTQYF.